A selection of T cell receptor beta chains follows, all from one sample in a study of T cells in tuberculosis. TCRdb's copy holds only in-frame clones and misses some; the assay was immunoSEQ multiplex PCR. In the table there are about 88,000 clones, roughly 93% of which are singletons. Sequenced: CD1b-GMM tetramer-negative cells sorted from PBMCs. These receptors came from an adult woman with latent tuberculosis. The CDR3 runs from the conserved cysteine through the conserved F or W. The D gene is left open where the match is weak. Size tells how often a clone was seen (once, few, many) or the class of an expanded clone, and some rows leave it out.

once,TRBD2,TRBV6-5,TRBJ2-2,TGTGCCAGCAGTTACTCCAGCGGGGGTAACACCGGGGAGCTGTTTTTT,CASSYSSGGNTGELFF
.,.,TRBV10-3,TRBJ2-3,TGTGCCATCAGTAAGACAACTCTCGATACGCAGTATTTT,CAISKTTLDTQYF
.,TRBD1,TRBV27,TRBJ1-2,TGTGCCAGCAGAGATACAGGGGGCAACGGTGGCTACACCTTC,CASRDTGGNGGYTF
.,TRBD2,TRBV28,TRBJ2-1,TGTGCCAGCAGTTCAACTAGCGGGGGAGCCTACAATGAGCAGTTCTTC,CASSSTSGGAYNEQFF
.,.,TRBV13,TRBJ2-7,TGTGCCAGCAGCTTAAGTCGGCGTGGGGGGTTAGGCTACGAGCAGTACTTC,CASSLSRRGGLGYEQYF
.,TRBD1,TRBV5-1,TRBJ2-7,TGCGCCAGCAGCTCCAGGGGGCCCGGGGACGAGCAGTACTTC,CASSSRGPGDEQYF
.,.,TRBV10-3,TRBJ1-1,TGTGCCATCAGAGATGTACGGGGGTTAGACACTGAAGCTTTCTTT,CAIRDVRGLDTEAFF
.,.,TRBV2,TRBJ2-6,TGTGCCAGTTGGGAACAGGGTAGAGATGGGGCCAACGTCCTGACTTTC,CASWEQGRDGANVLTF
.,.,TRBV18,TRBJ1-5,TGTGCCAGCTCACCGCACAGGGAAGCAACCCAGCATTTT,CASSPHREATQHF
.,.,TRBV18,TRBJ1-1,TGTGTCAGCTCTACCTCAGTGAACACTGAAGCTTTCTTT,CVSSTSVNTEAFF
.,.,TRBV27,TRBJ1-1,TGTGCCAGCAGTCCTAGACAGAGTGAAGCTTTCTTT,CASSPRQSEAFF
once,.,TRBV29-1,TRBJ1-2,TGCAGCGTGGCAGGACAGTACACCTATGGCTACACCTTC,CSVAGQYTYGYTF
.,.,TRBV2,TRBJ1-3,TGTGCCAGCAGTGACAGGTGGAACACCATATATTTT,CASSDRWNTIYF
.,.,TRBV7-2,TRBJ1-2,TGTGCCAGCAGCGATACAGGATACTATGGCTACACCTTC,CASSDTGYYGYTF
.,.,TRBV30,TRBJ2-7,TGTGCCTGGAGTGTACAGGGCTCCTACGAGCAGTACTTC,CAWSVQGSYEQYF
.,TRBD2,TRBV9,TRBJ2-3,TGTGCCAGCAGCGTAGAGGGTAGCGGGGCCACAGATACGCAGTATTTT,CASSVEGSGATDTQYF
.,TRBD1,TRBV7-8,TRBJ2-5,TGTGCCAGCAGCACGACCGCAGGGGGACATCAGACCCAGTACTTC,CASSTTAGGHQTQYF
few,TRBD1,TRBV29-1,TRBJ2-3,TGCAGCGTTGAGGGTGTGAGGGGGCGGGCAGATACGCAGTATTTT,CSVEGVRGRADTQYF
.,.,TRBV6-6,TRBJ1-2,TGTGCCGCGGACAGAAACTATGGCTACACCTTC,CAADRNYGYTF
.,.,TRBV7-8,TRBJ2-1,TGTGCCAGCAGCTTAGAGCCAGGGGGGAACTCCTACAATGAGCAGTTCTTC,CASSLEPGGNSYNEQFF
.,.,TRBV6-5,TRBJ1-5,TGTGCCAGCAGCGCTATAGGGGATCAGCCCCAGCATTTT,CASSAIGDQPQHF
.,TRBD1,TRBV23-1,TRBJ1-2,TGCGCCAGCAGAGTCAATCCGCGGTCAAGGGGGCCCTATGGCTACACCTTC,CASRVNPRSRGPYGYTF
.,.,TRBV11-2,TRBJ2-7,TGTGCCAGCAGCGTGCTCTACGGCTCCTACGAGCAGTACTTC,CASSVLYGSYEQYF
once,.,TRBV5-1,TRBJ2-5,TGCGCCAGCATGTTGGGGGCCTCGGAGACCCAGTACTTC,CASMLGASETQYF
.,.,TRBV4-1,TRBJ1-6,TGCGCCAGCAGCCAAGGTGCCACGGGAAATTCACCCCTCCACTTT,CASSQGATGNSPLHF
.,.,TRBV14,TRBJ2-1,TGTGCCAGCAGCCTCTCCCGCCGGGAACAGTTCTTC,CASSLSRREQFF
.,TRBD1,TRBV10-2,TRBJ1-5,TGCGCCAGCAGTGAAGACAGGGGCCCTCAGCCCCAGCATTTT,CASSEDRGPQPQHF
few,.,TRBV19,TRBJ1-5,TGTGGCAGTCGGGGGGCGACCGGCAATCAGCCCCAGCATTTT,CGSRGATGNQPQHF
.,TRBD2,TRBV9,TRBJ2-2,TGTGCCAGCAGCCCTCGCCGGGGGGGCCTCGTCGGGGAGCTGTTTTTT,CASSPRRGGLVGELFF
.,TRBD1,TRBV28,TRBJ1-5,TGTGCCAGCAATGACAGGGGGAGATCGGGTCAGCCCCAGCATTTT,CASNDRGRSGQPQHF
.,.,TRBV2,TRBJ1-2,TGTGCCAGCAGTGATGCACAGAACTATGGCTACACCTTC,CASSDAQNYGYTF
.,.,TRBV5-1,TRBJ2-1,TGCGCCAGCAGCTCGGCGGGTGAGCAGTTCTTC,CASSSAGEQFF
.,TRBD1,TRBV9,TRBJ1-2,TGTGCCAGCAGCGAAGACAGGGGGAATGGGGGCTACACCTTC,CASSEDRGNGGYTF
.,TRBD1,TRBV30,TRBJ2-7,TGTGCCTGGAGCAAACCGGGACAGGGAGTTGAGCAGTACTTC,CAWSKPGQGVEQYF
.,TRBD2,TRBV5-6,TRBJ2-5,TGTGCCAGCAGCATGACTAGCGGGGGGAACCAAGAGACCCAGTACTTC,CASSMTSGGNQETQYF
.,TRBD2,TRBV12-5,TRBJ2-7,TGTGCTAGTGGTTTGGGACTAGCGGGGGTCCCCCTCTCCTACGAGCAGTACTTC,CASGLGLAGVPLSYEQYF
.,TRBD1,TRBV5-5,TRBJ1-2,TGTGCCAGCAGCGACGACAGGGAATTGGACTATGGCTACACCTTC,CASSDDRELDYGYTF
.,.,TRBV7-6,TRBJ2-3,TGTGCCAGCAGCGCGACGAGCGGAACCCGGGGGGATACGCAGTATTTT,CASSATSGTRGDTQYF
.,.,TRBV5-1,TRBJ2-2,TGCGCCAGCAGCCAAGAAGGGGTCGGGGAGCTGTTTTTT,CASSQEGVGELFF
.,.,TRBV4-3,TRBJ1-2,TGCGCCAGCAGCCAAGAGGAGGCAGGGGCCGCCGCGTACACCTTC,CASSQEEAGAAAYTF
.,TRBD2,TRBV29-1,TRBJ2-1,TGCAGCGTTGGAGGGGGGGGACTAGCGGGGGTGTATGAGCAGTTCTTC,CSVGGGGLAGVYEQFF
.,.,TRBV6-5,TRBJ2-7,TGTGCCAGCAGTGCCGGAGCCTACGAGCAGTACTTC,CASSAGAYEQYF
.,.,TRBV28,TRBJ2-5,TGTGCCAGCTACACGGAGACCCAGTACTTC,CASYTETQYF
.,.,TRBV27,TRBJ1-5,TGTGCCAGCAGTCCTACAGGCTACAATCAGCCCCAGCATTTT,CASSPTGYNQPQHF
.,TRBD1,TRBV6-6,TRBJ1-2,TGTGCCAGCAGACCCGGACAGGGGAACTATGGCTACACCTTC,CASRPGQGNYGYTF
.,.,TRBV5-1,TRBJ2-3,TGCGCCAGCAGCCGGGGACACCCTAGCACAGATACGCAGTATTTT,CASSRGHPSTDTQYF